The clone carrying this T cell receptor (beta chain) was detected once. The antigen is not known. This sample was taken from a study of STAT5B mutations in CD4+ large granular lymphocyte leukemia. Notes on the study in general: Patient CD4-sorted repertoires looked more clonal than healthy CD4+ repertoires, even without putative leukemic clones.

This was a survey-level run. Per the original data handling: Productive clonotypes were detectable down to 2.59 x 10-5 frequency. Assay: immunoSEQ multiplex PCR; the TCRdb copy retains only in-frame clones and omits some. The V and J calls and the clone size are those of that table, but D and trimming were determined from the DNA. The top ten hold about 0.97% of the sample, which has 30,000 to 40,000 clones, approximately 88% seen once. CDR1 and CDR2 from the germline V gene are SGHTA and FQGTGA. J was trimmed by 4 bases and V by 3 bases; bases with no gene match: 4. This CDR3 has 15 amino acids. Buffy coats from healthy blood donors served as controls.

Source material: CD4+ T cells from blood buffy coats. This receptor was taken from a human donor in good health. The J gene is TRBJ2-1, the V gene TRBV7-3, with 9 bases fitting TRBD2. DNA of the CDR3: TGTGCCAGCAGCTTGGCGGGAGGGATTTACAATGAGCAGTTCTTC. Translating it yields CASSLAGGIYNEQFF. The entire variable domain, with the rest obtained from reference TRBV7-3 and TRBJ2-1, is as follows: GAGVSQTPSNKVTEKGKYVELRCDPISGHTALYWYRQSLGQGPEFLIYFQGTGAADDSGLPNDRFFAVRPEGSVSTLKIQRTERGDSAVYLCASSLAGGIYNEQFFGPGTRLTVL.